The clone carrying this T cell receptor (beta chain) has a handful of counts. Its antigen is as yet unknown. TCRdb fed the 5' RACE reads into MiXCR, producing one record per CDR3 protein. The table has about 57,000 distinct CDR3 sequences, roughly 7.4% seen once. This record comes from a study of T cells after yellow fever vaccination. The overall study: Fractions of limited cellularity were prepared by means of SMART-Seq v4 Ultra Low Input. Study results and caveats: Peaking on day 5 versus 15, the secondary response was faster but weaker. Abundant clonotypes from the bulk population could get into FACS-sorted repertoires as contaminants.

The CDR3 length is 12 residues. The V end lost 5 bases, the J end lost 4 bases, and 5 bases lay between the germline ends. From germline, CDR1 is MNHEY and CDR2 SVGAGI. This TCR was recovered from a man aged 25-45 years who received the YFV17D yellow fever vaccine. V is TRBV6-5 and J is TRBJ2-2, with D unclear. The sequencing used CD8+ T cells sorted from PBMCs, collected 15 days after the yellow fever booster vaccination. The CDR3 DNA follows: TGTGCCAGCAGTGCAGGCACCGGGGAGCTGTTTTTT. Translating it yields CASSAGTGELFF.